This TCR beta chain is from a study of a mutant IDH1 vaccine in newly diagnosed glioma. As to this clone: What it binds is not known.

Documented time point: week 35, safety follow-up. Each vaccine dose was 300 ug of mutant IDH1 20-mer peptide, with topical imiquimod. Profiling relied on immunoSEQ multiplex PCR, and the TCRdb table lists in-frame clones only, not all of them. The sample has tens of thousands of clones, 60% to 85% seen once. Germline lookup yields CDR1 SGHNT and CDR2 YYREEE (reference sequence). Trimming removed 2 bases at V and 10 bases at J, with 19 bases between. This CDR3 has 15 residues. Sequenced material: PBMCs, taken from a glioma patient whose treatment included an IDH1 peptide vaccine. The TCR originated in a man between 35 and 55 years old with glioma. V usage is TRBV5-4 and J usage is TRBJ2-1; possibly TRBD1 for D (6 bases). CDR3: CASSFRGSRALEQFF. The DNA for the CDR3 is TGTGCCAGCAGCTTTAGGGGGAGCCGGGCCTTGGAGCAGTTCTTC. Variable domain in full (rest from reference TRBV5-4 and TRBJ2-1): ETGVTQSPTHLIKTRGQQVTLRCSSQSGHNTVSWYQQALGQGPQFIFQYYREEENGRGNFPPRFSGLQFPNYSSELNVNALELDDSALYLCASSFRGSRALEQFFGPGTRLTVL.